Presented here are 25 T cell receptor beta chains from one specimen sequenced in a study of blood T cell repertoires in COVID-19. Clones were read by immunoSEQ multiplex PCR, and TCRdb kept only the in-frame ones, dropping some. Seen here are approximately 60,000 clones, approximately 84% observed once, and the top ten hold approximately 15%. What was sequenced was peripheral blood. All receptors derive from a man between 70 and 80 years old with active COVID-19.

DNA of the CDR3: TGCGCCAGCAGCGAGGGTGTTGCCGGGGAGCTGTTTTTT. This sequence encodes CASSEGVAGELFF. The chain combines TRBV5-1 with TRBJ2-2; a weak D match, TRBD2 (5 bases). The CDR3 is made up of 13 amino acids. The germline CDR1 and CDR2 sequences are SGHRS and YFSETQ. V lost 4 bases and J lost 6, with 10 bases in between.

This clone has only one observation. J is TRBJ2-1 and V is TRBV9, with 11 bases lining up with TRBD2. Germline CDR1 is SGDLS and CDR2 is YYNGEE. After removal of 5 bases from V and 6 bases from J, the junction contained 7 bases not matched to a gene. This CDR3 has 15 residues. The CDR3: CASSQLAGVGNEQFF. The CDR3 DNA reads TGTGCCAGCAGTCAACTAGCGGGAGTAGGCAATGAGCAGTTCTTC.

DNA of the CDR3: TGTGCCAGTAGAGATCCCGTCGGCTATGGCTACACCTTC. It yields the protein CASRDPVGYGYTF. The chain links TRBV28 to TRBJ1-2; D not certain. CDR1 is MDHEN, CDR2 SYDVKM, per germline. CDR3 length equals 13 residues. The V gene lost 9 bases and the J gene lost 4 bases, with 15 bases spanning the gap.

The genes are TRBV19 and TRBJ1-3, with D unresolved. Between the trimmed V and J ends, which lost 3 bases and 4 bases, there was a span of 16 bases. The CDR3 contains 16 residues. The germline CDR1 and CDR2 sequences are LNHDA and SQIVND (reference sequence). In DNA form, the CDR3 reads TGTGCCAGTAGTATGATGTCAAGCGTCGCGGGAAACACCATATATTTT. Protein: CASSMMSSVAGNTIYF.

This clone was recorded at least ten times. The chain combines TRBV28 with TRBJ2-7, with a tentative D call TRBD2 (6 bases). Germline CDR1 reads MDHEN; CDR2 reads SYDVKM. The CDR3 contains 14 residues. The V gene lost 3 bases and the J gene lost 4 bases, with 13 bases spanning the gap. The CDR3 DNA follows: TGTGCCAGCAGTTTTTGGGGGGTAGGTTACGAGCAGTACTTC. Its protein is CASSFWGVGYEQYF.

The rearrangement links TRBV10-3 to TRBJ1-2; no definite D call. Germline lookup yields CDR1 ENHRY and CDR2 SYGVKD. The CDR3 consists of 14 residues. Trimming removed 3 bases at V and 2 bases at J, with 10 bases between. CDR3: CAISDPPGNYGYTF. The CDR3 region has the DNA TGTGCCATCAGTGACCCTCCAGGAAACTATGGCTACACCTTC.

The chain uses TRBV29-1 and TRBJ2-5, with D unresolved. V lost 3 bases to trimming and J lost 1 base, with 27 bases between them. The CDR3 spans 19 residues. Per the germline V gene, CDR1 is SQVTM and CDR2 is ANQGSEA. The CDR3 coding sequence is TGCAGCGTTGACGGCAGTGACATACAAATCTCAAGTCCCCAAGAGACCCAGTACTTC. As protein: CSVDGSDIQISSPQETQYF.

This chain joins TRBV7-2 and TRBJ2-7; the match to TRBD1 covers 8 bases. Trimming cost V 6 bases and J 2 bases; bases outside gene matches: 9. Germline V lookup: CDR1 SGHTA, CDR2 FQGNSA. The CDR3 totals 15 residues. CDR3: CASSLGQGSTYEQYF. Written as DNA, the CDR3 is TGTGCCAGCAGTCTTGGACAGGGAAGTACCTACGAGCAGTACTTC. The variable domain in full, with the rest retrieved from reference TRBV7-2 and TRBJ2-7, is GAGVSQSPSNKVTEKGKDVELRCDPISGHTALYWYRQSLGQGLEFLIYFQGNSAPDKSGLPSDRFSAERTGGSVSTLTIQRTQQEDSAVYLCASSLGQGSTYEQYFGPGTRLTVT.

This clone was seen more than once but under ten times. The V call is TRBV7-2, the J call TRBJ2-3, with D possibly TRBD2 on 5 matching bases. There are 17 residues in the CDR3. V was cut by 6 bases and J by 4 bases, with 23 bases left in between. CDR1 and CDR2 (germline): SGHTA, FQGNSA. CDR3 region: CASSRSSSGTGADTQYF. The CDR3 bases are TGTGCCAGCAGTCGCAGCTCCTCAGGTACCGGGGCAGATACGCAGTATTTT.

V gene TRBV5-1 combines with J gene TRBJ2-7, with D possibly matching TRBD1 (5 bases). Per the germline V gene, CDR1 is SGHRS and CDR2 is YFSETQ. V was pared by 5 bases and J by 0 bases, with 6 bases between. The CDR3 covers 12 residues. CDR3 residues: CASRDTSYEQYF. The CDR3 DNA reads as TGCGCCAGCAGGGACACCTCCTACGAGCAGTACTTC.

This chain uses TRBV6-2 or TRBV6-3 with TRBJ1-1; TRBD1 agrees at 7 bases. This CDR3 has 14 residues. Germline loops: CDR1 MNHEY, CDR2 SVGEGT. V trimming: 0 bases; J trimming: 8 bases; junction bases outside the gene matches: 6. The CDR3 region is CASSYSGTAQEAFF. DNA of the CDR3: TGTGCCAGCAGTTACTCGGGGACAGCTCAGGAAGCTTTCTTT.

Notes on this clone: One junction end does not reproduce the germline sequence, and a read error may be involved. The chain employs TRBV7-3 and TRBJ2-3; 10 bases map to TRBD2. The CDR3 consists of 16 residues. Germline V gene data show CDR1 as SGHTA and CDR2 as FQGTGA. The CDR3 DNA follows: TGTGCCAGCAGCCTAACTAGCGGGGTTATCACAGATACGCAGTATTTT. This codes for CASSLTSGVITDTQYF.

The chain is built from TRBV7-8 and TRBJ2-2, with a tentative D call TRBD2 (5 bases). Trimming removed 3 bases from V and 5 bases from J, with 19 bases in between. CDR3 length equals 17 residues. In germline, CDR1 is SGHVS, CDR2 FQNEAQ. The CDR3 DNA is TGTGCCAGCAGCTTCGTAACTAGGATGGAATATACCGGGGAGCTGTTTTTT. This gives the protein CASSFVTRMEYTGELFF.

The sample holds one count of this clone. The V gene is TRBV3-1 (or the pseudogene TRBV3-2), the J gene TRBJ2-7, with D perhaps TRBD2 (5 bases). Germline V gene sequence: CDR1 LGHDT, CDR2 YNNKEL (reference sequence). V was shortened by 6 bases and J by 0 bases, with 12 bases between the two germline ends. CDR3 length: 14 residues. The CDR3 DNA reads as TGTGCCAGCAGTCGGACTGGAAGCTCCTACGAGCAGTACTTC. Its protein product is CASSRTGSSYEQYF.

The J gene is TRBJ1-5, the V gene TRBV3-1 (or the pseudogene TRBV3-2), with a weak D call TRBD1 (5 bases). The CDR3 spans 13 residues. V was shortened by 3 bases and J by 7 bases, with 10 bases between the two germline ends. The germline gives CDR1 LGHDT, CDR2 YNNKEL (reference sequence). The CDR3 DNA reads TGTGCCAGCAGCCAGGACATTAAACAGCCCCAGCATTTT. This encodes CASSQDIKQPQHF.

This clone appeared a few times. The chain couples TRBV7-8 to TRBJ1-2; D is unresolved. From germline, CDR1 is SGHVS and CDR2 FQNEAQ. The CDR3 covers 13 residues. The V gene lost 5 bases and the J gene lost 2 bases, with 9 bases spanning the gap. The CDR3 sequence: CASSPDKNYGYTF. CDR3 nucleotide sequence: TGTGCCAGCAGCCCCGACAAGAACTATGGCTACACCTTC.

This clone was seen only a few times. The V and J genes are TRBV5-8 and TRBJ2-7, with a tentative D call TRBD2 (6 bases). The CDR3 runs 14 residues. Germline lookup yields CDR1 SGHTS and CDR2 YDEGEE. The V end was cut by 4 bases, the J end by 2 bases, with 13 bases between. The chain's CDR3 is CASSGDSYPYEQYF. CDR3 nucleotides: TGTGCCAGCAGCGGGGACTCTTACCCCTACGAGCAGTACTTC.

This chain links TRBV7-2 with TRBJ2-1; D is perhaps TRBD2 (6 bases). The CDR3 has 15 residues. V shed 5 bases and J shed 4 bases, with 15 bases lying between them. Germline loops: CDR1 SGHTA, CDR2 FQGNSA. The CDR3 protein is CASSKPGLRYNEQFF. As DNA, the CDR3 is TGTGCCAGCAGCAAGCCGGGACTCCGGTACAATGAGCAGTTCTTC.

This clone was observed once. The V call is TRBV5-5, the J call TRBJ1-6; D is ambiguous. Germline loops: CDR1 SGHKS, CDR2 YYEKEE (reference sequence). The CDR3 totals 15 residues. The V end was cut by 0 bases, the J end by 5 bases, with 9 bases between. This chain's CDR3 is CASSLEARDNSPLHF. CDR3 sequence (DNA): TGTGCCAGCAGCTTGGAGGCACGGGATAATTCACCCCTCCACTTT. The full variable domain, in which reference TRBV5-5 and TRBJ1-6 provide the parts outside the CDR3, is DAGVTQSPTHLIKTRGQQVTLRCSPISGHKSVSWYQQVLGQGPQFIFQYYEKEERGRGNFPDRFSARQFPNYSSELNVNALLLGDSALYLCASSLEARDNSPLHFGNGTRLTVT.

The CDR3 is CASSLAGGSGYTF. For the CDR3, the DNA is TGTGCCAGCAGCTTAGCTGGGGGGTCTGGCTACACCTTC. The chain recombines TRBV7-2 with TRBJ1-2; possibly TRBD1 for D (5 bases). Trimming left V 0 bases short and J 7 bases short, with 9 bases between. This CDR3 has 13 amino acids. CDR1 and CDR2 from the germline V gene are SGHTA and FQGNSA.

The CDR3 region has the DNA TGTGCCAGCAGCTTAAGGGGGGTAGAGGCAGATACGCAGTATTTT. It specifies CASSLRGVEADTQYF. J is TRBJ2-3 and V is TRBV7-3; D possibly corresponds to TRBD2 (6 bases). Germline CDR1 is SGHTA and CDR2 is FQGTGA. V was cut by 1 base and J by 4 bases, with 12 bases left in between. This CDR3 region has 15 residues.

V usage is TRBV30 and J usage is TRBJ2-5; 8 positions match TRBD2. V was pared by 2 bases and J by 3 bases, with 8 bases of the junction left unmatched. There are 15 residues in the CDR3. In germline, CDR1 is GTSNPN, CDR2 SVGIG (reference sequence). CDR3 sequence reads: CAWSPLAGREETQYF. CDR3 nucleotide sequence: TGTGCCTGGAGTCCGTTAGCGGGACGGGAAGAGACCCAGTACTTC.

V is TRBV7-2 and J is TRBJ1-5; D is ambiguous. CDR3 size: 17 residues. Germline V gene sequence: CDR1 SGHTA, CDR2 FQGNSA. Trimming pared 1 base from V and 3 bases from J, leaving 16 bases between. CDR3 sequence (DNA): TGTGCCAGCAGCTTAGGTAGAGGGAAAGGCGACAATCAGCCCCAGCATTTT. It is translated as CASSLGRGKGDNQPQHF.

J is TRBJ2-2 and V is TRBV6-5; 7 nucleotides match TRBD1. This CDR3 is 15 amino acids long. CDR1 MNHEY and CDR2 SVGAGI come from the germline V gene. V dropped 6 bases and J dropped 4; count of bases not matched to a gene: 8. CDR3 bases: TGTGCCAGCAGAGACCGCAGGGGGTTCACCGGGGAGCTGTTTTTT. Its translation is CASRDRRGFTGELFF.

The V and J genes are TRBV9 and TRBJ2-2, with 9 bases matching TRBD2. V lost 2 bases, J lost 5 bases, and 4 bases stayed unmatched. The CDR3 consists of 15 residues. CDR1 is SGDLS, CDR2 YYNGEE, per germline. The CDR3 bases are TGTGCCAGCAGCGTGGCGGGAGGGCCGACCGGGGAGCTGTTTTTT. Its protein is CASSVAGGPTGELFF.